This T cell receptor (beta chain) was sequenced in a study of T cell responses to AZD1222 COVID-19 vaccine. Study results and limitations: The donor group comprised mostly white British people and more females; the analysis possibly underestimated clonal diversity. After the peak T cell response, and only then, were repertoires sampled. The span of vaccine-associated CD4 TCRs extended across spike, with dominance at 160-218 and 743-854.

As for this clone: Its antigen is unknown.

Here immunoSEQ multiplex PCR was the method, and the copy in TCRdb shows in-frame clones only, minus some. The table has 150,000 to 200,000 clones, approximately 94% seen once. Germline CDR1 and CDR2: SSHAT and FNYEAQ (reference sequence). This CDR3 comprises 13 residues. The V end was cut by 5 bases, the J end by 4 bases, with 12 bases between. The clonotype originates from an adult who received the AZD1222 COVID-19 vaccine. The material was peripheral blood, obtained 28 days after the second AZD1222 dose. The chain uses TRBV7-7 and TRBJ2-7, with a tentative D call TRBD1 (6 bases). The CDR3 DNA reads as TGTGCCAGCAGCCAGGGACACCAGTACGAGCAGTACTTC. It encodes CASSQGHQYEQYF. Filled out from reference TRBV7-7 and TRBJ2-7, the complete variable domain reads GAGVSQSPRYKVTKRGQDVTLRCDPISSHATLYWYQQALGQGPEFLTYFNYEAQPDKSGLPSDRFSAERPEGSISTLTIQRTEQRDSAMYRCASSQGHQYEQYFGPGTRLTVT.